This entry lists 26 T cell receptor beta chains sequenced from one sample in a study of blood T cells in healthy people across ages. For the second PCR, which ran for roughly 7 to 11 cycles, a sample-barcoded 5' primer and a J-beta primer mix were used. TCRdb fed the 5' RACE reads into MiXCR, producing one record per CDR3 protein. This table holds around 1,700,000 distinct CDR3 sequences, roughly 27% found once. Sequenced input: blood. All receptors come from a woman aged 25 to 39 in good health.

The chain carries TRBV5-1 and TRBJ2-1; either TRBD1 or TRBD2 may fit D (5 bases each). There are 15 residues in the CDR3. The germline gives CDR1 SGHRS, CDR2 YFSETQ. The germline V and J ends were trimmed by 0 bases and 8 bases, with 15 bases remaining between them. In DNA form, the CDR3 reads TGCGCCAGCAGCTTGGCGGGAATTAGGGGTGATGAGCAGTTCTTC. Its protein product is CASSLAGIRGDEQFF.

This chain uses TRBV2 with TRBJ1-1; TRBD1 matches 7 bases. The CDR3 is 16 residues long. Per germline, CDR1 SNHLY and CDR2 FYNNEI. V lost 4 bases to trimming and J lost 4 bases; unmatched junction nucleotides: 12. CDR3 amino acids: CASSVQGTRDLTEAFF. CDR3 coding DNA: TGTGCCAGCAGTGTACAGGGGACCAGAGATCTCACTGAAGCTTTCTTT.

This clonotype was seen repeatedly, ten times or more. This rearrangement joins TRBV5-5 to TRBJ2-5; D remains unclear. The V and J ends lost 7 bases and 1 base respectively, with 11 bases between them. The CDR3 is made up of 13 amino acids. The germline V gene has CDR1 SGHKS and CDR2 YYEKEE (reference sequence). The CDR3 is CASGISFQETQYF. The CDR3 DNA sequence: TGTGCCAGCGGGATCTCCTTCCAAGAGACCCAGTACTTC.

This clonotype was counted many times. A much bigger clone sits one base away, suggesting this may be a read error. The V call is TRBV6-6, the J call TRBJ1-5; possible D gene TRBD1, 5 bases. The V gene lost 6 bases and the J gene lost 2 bases, with 11 bases spanning the gap. Germline CDR1 MNHNY, CDR2 SVGAGI (reference sequence). There are 14 residues in the CDR3. In DNA, the CDR3 is TGTGCCAGCAGGGCGCAGGGTGGCAATCAGCCCCAGCATTTT. The encoded protein is CASRAQGGNQPQHF.

Turning to this clonotype: Since a much larger clone is just one base distant, this may be a read error. V gene TRBV28 combines with J gene TRBJ2-5; maybe TRBD1 (5 bases). Germline V gene sequence: CDR1 MDHEN, CDR2 SYDVKM. Between the trimmed V and J ends, which lost 11 bases and 3 bases, there was a span of 22 bases. The CDR3 runs 15 residues. This chain's CDR3 is CAGQLLQASKETQYF. The CDR3 coding sequence is TGTGCCGGTCAACTCCTACAGGCTTCTAAAGAGACCCAGTACTTC. Based on the CDR3 plus reference TRBV28 and TRBJ2-5, the full variable domain is DVKVTQSSRYLVKRTGEKVFLECVQDMDHENMFWYRQDPGLGLRLIYFSYDVKMKEKGDIPEGYSVSREKKERFSLILESASTNQTSMYLCAGQLLQASKETQYFGPGTRLLVL.

V and J are TRBV5-1 and TRBJ2-5; the D is unclear. Germline CDR1 is SGHRS and CDR2 is YFSETQ. The CDR3 spans 13 residues. Deletions cut 2 bases from V and 4 bases from J, with 9 bases between. In nucleotides, the CDR3 is TGCGCCAGCAGCTTTGGACCCCTAGAGACCCAGTACTTC. It specifies CASSFGPLETQYF.

This clonotype showed up many times. The genes are TRBV7-2 and TRBJ2-5; 11 nucleotides line up with TRBD2. Looked up from germline, CDR1 is SGHTA and CDR2 is FQGNSA. The CDR3 is 15 amino acids. With V trimmed by 2 bases and J by 5 bases, 4 bases remained unmatched. CDR3: CASSLLAGGWETQYF. Here the CDR3 DNA reads TGTGCCAGCAGCTTACTAGCGGGAGGTTGGGAGACCCAGTACTTC.

This clonotype appeared a few times. The rearrangement links TRBV12-3 or TRBV12-4 to TRBJ2-1, with 11 bases that match TRBD2. The J call may be mistaken, given a closer DNA end match to TRBJ2-7. This CDR3 comprises 16 residues. CDR3 coding DNA: TGTGCCAGCAGTTTGGGCCTAGCGGGGGGATACAATGAGCAGTACTTC. Protein product: CASSLGLAGGYNEQYF.

In its sample, this clonotype was seen many times. The CDR3 DNA reads as TGCAGTGCCGGGGGGCGGGAGAGGAATGAGCAGTTCTTC. Translating it yields CSAGGRERNEQFF. The chain links TRBV20-1 to TRBJ2-1; D possibly corresponds to TRBD2 (7 bases). Germline V gene data show CDR1 as DFQATT and CDR2 as SNEGSKA (reference sequence). This CDR3 spans 13 amino acids. With 6 bases removed from V and 7 bases from J, the gap between germline ends came to 16 bases.

The V and J genes are TRBV13 and TRBJ2-1, with 13 positions matching TRBD2. The germline V gene has CDR1 PRHDT and CDR2 FYEKMQ (reference sequence). The CDR3 contains 15 residues. V was pared by 4 bases and J by 6 bases, with 3 bases of the junction left unmatched. The CDR3 DNA reads TGTGCCAGCAGCTGGACTAGCGGGAGAGTCAATGAGCAGTTCTTC. Protein sequence: CASSWTSGRVNEQFF.

V usage is TRBV12-3 or TRBV12-4 and J usage is TRBJ1-2, with TRBD1 as a possible D gene (6 bases). The V and J ends lost 5 bases and 0 bases respectively, with 10 bases between them. The CDR3 has 14 amino acids. The CDR3 spells CASSQGRTNYGYTF. DNA for the CDR3: TGTGCCAGCAGTCAGGGGCGAACTAACTATGGCTACACCTTC.

This clonotype has a count of ten or more. The chain uses TRBV4-1 and TRBJ2-5; TRBD2 is a possible D gene (5 bases). Deletions cut 0 bases from V and 7 bases from J, with 6 bases between. The germline CDR1 and CDR2 sequences are MGHRA and YSYEKL. CDR3 length: 12 residues. The CDR3 sequence is CASSQDRGTQYF. The DNA of the CDR3 is TGCGCCAGCAGCCAAGATCGGGGGACCCAGTACTTC.

This clonotype has just a few counts. The chain links TRBV5-1 to TRBJ2-2; unclear D gene. The CDR3 length is 15 residues. Germline V CDR1 and CDR2: SGHRS, YFSETQ. Deletions cut 4 bases from V and 3 bases from J, with 13 bases between. The CDR3 loop is CASSGNRRDTGELFF. The CDR3 DNA sequence: TGCGCCAGCAGCGGTAATCGGAGAGACACCGGGGAGCTGTTTTTT.

In its sample, this clonotype was seen a few times. The CDR3 DNA is TGCAGCGTTGAGGAGACACTGAACACTGAAGCTTTCTTT. This translates into CSVEETLNTEAFF. The chain combines TRBV29-1 with TRBJ1-1, with D uncertain. Germline V gene lookup returns CDR1 SQVTM and CDR2 ANQGSEA. Trimming removed 3 bases from V and 0 bases from J, with 8 bases in between. The CDR3 has 13 residues.

Points on this clonotype: At one of its ends the junction is not consistent with the germline gene, which may arise from a read error. The V gene is TRBV11-2, the J gene TRBJ1-2; no reliable D call. Germline CDR1 SGHAT, CDR2 FQNNGV. The CDR3 spans 16 residues. CDR3 loop: CASSLDRVAACYDYTF. The CDR3, as DNA: TGTGCCAGCAGCTTAGACCGGGTGGCAGCCTGTTATGACTACACCTTC.

V gene TRBV29-1 combines with J gene TRBJ2-3; tentatively, D is TRBD2 (6 bases). The CDR3 contains 15 residues. The V and J ends lost 5 bases and 0 bases respectively, with 15 bases between them. Germline CDR1 reads SQVTM; CDR2 reads ANQGSEA. The CDR3 DNA follows: TGCAGCGTTAGAAGGAGGGTCCTTAGCACAGATACGCAGTATTTT. Protein sequence: CSVRRRVLSTDTQYF.

This clonotype was detected only a few times. This chain joins TRBV12-3 or TRBV12-4 and TRBJ2-1, with D uncertain. CDR3 length: 12 residues. V shed 4 bases and J shed 5 bases, with 6 bases lying between them. As DNA, the CDR3 is TGTGCCAGCAGTTACCATCACAATGAGCAGTTCTTC. Its translation is CASSYHHNEQFF.

V and J are TRBV24-1 and TRBJ2-1, with D possibly matching TRBD1 (5 bases). Germline CDR1 KGHDR, CDR2 SFDVKD. V lost 2 bases to trimming and J lost 8 bases, with 15 bases between them. The CDR3 is made up of 15 amino acids. CDR3 in amino acids: CATSDSTDTRDEQFF. The CDR3 DNA sequence: TGTGCCACCAGTGATTCGACGGACACCAGGGATGAGCAGTTCTTC.

This chain connects TRBV28 to TRBJ2-7, with 14 bases lining up with TRBD2. J lost 7 bases, V lost 7 bases, and 9 bases had no gene match. The CDR3 extends over 15 amino acids. Germline V CDR1 and CDR2: MDHEN, SYDVKM. CDR3 loop: CASNPRTSGGWEQYF. CDR3 DNA sequence: TGTGCCAGCAATCCACGGACTAGCGGGGGGTGGGAGCAGTACTTC. Complete variable domain (other parts from reference TRBV28 and TRBJ2-7): DVKVTQSSRYLVKRTGEKVFLECVQDMDHENMFWYRQDPGLGLRLIYFSYDVKMKEKGDIPEGYSVSREKKERFSLILESASTNQTSMYLCASNPRTSGGWEQYFGPGTRLTVT.

This clonotype was picked up a small number of times. The chain links TRBV4-1 to TRBJ2-7; 12 nucleotides line up with TRBD2. Germline assignment: CDR1 MGHRA and CDR2 YSYEKL. This CDR3 comprises 16 residues. The V gene end was trimmed by 4 bases and the J gene end by 2 bases; junction bases not matched to a gene: 6. The CDR3 sequence is CASSPRTSGAAYEQYF. For the CDR3, the DNA is TGCGCCAGCAGCCCGCGGACTAGCGGGGCAGCCTACGAGCAGTACTTC.

This clonotype has more than one count but fewer than ten. This chain joins TRBV28 and TRBJ1-5; D perhaps matches TRBD1 (5 bases). Germline V lookup: CDR1 MDHEN, CDR2 SYDVKM. The germline V and J ends were trimmed by 9 bases and 2 bases, with 17 bases remaining between them. This CDR3 region has 15 residues. The CDR3 DNA is TGTGCCAGTAAGAGGGGCGAAGTGCGCAATCAGCCCCAGCATTTT. It encodes CASKRGEVRNQPQHF.

This clonotype was counted ten times or more. The chain is built from TRBV10-3 and TRBJ2-7, with 7 bases that match TRBD1. CDR1 ENHRY and CDR2 SYGVKD come from the germline V gene. The CDR3 has 13 amino acids. The J segment lost 0 bases and the V segment lost 6 bases, leaving 2 bases of the junction unmatched. The CDR3: CAISRTGSYEQYF. As DNA, the CDR3 is TGTGCCATCAGCCGGACAGGCTCCTACGAGCAGTACTTC.

This clonotype was recorded a few times. This chain connects TRBV4-2 to TRBJ1-5, with D possibly matching TRBD1 (5 bases). Germline CDR1 LGHNA, CDR2 YNFKEQ. The V end lost 1 base, the J end lost 2 bases, and 12 bases lay between the germline ends. This CDR3 comprises 16 residues. CDR3 nucleotide sequence: TGTGCCAGCAGCCAAGCCCTGGGGGGAGGCAATCAGCCCCAGCATTTT. Amino acids: CASSQALGGGNQPQHF.

The chain joins TRBV28 to TRBJ2-7; tentatively, D is TRBD2 (6 bases). CDR1 is MDHEN, CDR2 SYDVKM, per germline. V gave up 3 bases and J gave up 4 bases, with 13 bases separating them. CDR3 length equals 14 residues. The CDR3 spells CASSFGGPLYEQYF. In nucleotides, the CDR3 is TGTGCCAGCAGTTTTGGAGGGCCTCTTTACGAGCAGTACTTC.

The CDR3 region is CASSFETSGREQFF. For the CDR3, the DNA is TGTGCCAGCAGCTTTGAGACTAGCGGGCGTGAGCAGTTCTTC. This chain uses TRBV7-9 with TRBJ2-1; TRBD2 agrees at 10 bases. Trimming at V came to 3 bases and at J to 9 bases, leaving 5 bases not matched to a gene. The CDR3 totals 14 residues. Germline V gives CDR1 SEHNR, CDR2 FQNEAQ (reference sequence).

V is TRBV7-8 and J is TRBJ1-5; the D is unclear. Germline V lookup: CDR1 SGHVS, CDR2 FQNEAQ. The CDR3 runs to 16 residues. Trimming took 3 bases from V and 3 from J, leaving 15 bases between them. As DNA, the CDR3 is TGTGCCAGCAGCTTCGAGGGCCGTGGCGTCAATCAGCCCCAGCATTTT. This translates into CASSFEGRGVNQPQHF.